The rows below give T cell receptor beta chains drawn from one sample of a study of T cell changes during pregnancy in multiple sclerosis. The protocol was immunoSEQ multiplex PCR, while the TCRdb copy is restricted to in-frame clones and leaves out a portion. In the table there are about 69,000 clones, 80% to 90% of which are singletons. Sequences were derived from peripheral blood, sampled before pregnancy. Every receptor here comes from a female donor with multiple sclerosis, enrolled in a pregnancy study. Each CDR3 is given with its conserved first and last residue. A D gene is named only where the DNA matches it firmly. Only part of the rows carry a size: once, few, many, or a class if the clone is expanded.

TRBV6-1	.	TRBJ2-3	.	13	CASSESVSDTQYF	TGTGCCAGCAGTGAATCTGTTTCAGATACGCAGTATTTT
TRBV29-1	.	TRBJ1-5	.	15	CSVNGDRDKNQPQHF	TGCAGCGTAAACGGGGACCGGGACAAAAATCAGCCCCAGCATTTT
TRBV7-2	.	TRBJ1-2	.	17	CASSLGFGGASNYGYTF	TGTGCCAGCAGCTTAGGCTTTGGAGGGGCTTCTAACTATGGCTACACCTTC
TRBV5-1	.	TRBJ2-5	.	16	CASSLAGGLMQETQYF	TGCGCCAGCAGCTTGGCCGGGGGGCTGATGCAAGAGACCCAGTACTTC
TRBV6-5	TRBD1	TRBJ2-5	.	15	CASSMTGLGKETQYF	TGTGCCAGCAGTATGACAGGGCTCGGGAAAGAGACCCAGTACTTC
TRBV7-2	TRBD2	TRBJ2-3	.	16	CASSLMSGTTTDTQYF	TGTGCCAGCAGCTTAATGAGCGGGACTACCACAGATACGCAGTATTTT
TRBV7-2	.	TRBJ1-1	once	14	CASSFSLLNTEAFF	TGTGCCAGCAGCTTTTCTCTATTGAACACTGAAGCTTTCTTT
TRBV29-1	.	TRBJ2-7	once	14	CSVEVRDRPYEQYF	TGCAGCGTTGAAGTCAGAGACAGACCCTACGAGCAGTACTTC
TRBV30	.	TRBJ1-1	.	13	CAWSWNRESEAFF	TGTGCCTGGAGTTGGAATAGGGAGTCTGAAGCTTTCTTT
TRBV5-1	.	TRBJ2-7	.	11	CASRDSYEQYF	TGCGCCAGCAGGGACAGCTACGAGCAGTACTTC
TRBV6-5	TRBD1	TRBJ1-1	.	14	CASSPSGDRVSAFF	TGTGCCAGCAGCCCCTCGGGGGACAGGGTATCAGCTTTCTTT
TRBV11-3	.	TRBJ2-2	.	16	CASSLSVGANTGELFF	TGTGCCAGCAGCTTATCGGTGGGGGCAAACACCGGGGAGCTGTTTTTT
TRBV19	TRBD1	TRBJ2-4	few	15	CASSIGTGTKNIQYF	TGTGCCAGTAGTATCGGGACAGGGACCAAAAACATTCAGTACTTC
TRBV5-1	.	TRBJ2-7	once	18	CASSLEGPFALGDNEQYF	TGCGCCAGCAGCTTGGAGGGACCATTCGCACTTGGGGACAACGAGCAGTACTTC
TRBV2	TRBD2	TRBJ2-1	.	13	CASSPRLAGEQFF	TGTGCCAGCAGTCCCCGACTAGCGGGTGAGCAGTTCTTC
TRBV7-2	.	TRBJ1-2	.	15	CASSLRYTASYGYTF	TGTGCCAGCAGCCTCCGATACACCGCAAGCTATGGCTACACCTTC
TRBV6-5	.	TRBJ1-1	.	15	CASSYALTENTEAFF	TGTGCCAGCAGTTACGCCTTGACAGAGAACACTGAAGCTTTCTTT
TRBV7-2	TRBD1	TRBJ2-7	.	14	CASSGQGFPYEQYF	TGTGCCAGCAGCGGACAGGGGTTCCCCTACGAGCAGTACTTC
TRBV19	.	TRBJ2-7	.	14	CASSIAPRPYEQYF	TGTGCCAGTAGTATCGCCCCTAGGCCCTACGAGCAGTACTTC
TRBV5-4	TRBD1	TRBJ2-7	.	14	CASSVWDSSYEQYF	TGTGCCAGCAGCGTATGGGACAGCTCCTACGAGCAGTACTTC
TRBV6-6	TRBD2	TRBJ2-1	.	15	CASSPGTSSGNEQFF	TGTGCCAGCAGTCCCGGGACTAGCAGTGGCAATGAGCAGTTCTTC
TRBV4-2	.	TRBJ1-3	.	14	CASSQDTAGNTIYF	TGTGCCAGCAGCCAAGATACAGCTGGAAACACCATATATTTT
TRBV19	.	TRBJ2-7	few	11	CATRWRNEQYF	TGTGCCACCCGCTGGAGGAACGAGCAGTACTTC